These T cell receptor beta chains were read from a single sample in a study of T cells after yellow fever vaccination. TCRdb redid the calling of the 5' RACE reads with MiXCR, one entry per CDR3 protein. The sample includes tens of thousands of distinct CDR3 sequences, approximately 12% of them seen just once. Sequenced here: CD8+ T cells not binding an NS4B(214-222) dextramer, sorted from PBMCs, sampled more than 20 days after the first yellow fever vaccination. All receptors derive from a man between 18 and 29 years old who received the YFV17D yellow fever vaccine. CDR3s include the opening cysteine and the closing phenylalanine or tryptophan. The D gene is left open where the match is weak. Expanded clones are given a class, and other clones once, few, many or no size at all.

clone_size j_call cdr3_length d_call v_call cdr3_nt cdr3_aa
. TRBJ2-1 17 . TRBV14 TGTGCCAGCAGCCAAGGGGCCCCGGGACTTCGTTACAATGAGCAGTTCTTC CASSQGAPGLRYNEQFF
few TRBJ1-2 11 . TRBV29-1 TGCAGCGTTACGGGCCGGAGGGGCTACACCTTC CSVTGRRGYTF
few TRBJ2-5 16 TRBD1 TRBV3-1 TGTGCCAGCAGCCAAGGGGGGCCAGGGGGACAAGAGACCCAGTACTTC CASSQGGPGGQETQYF
few TRBJ2-3 16 . TRBV4-1 TGCGCCAGCAGCCCGTCGGCGGGGCCTAGCACAGATACGCAGTATTTT CASSPSAGPSTDTQYF
. TRBJ1-1 13 . TRBV27 TGTGCCAGCACTTTAAACTTGAACACTGAAGCTTTCTTT CASTLNLNTEAFF
many TRBJ2-7 13 . TRBV12-3/TRBV12-4 TGTGCCAGCTCGGGACGGCACTCCTACGAGCAGTACTTC CASSGRHSYEQYF
. TRBJ2-5 16 TRBD1 TRBV5-4 TGTGCCAGCAGCCTACCGGGACAGGGGGCTCAGGAGACCCAGTACTTC CASSLPGQGAQETQYF
few TRBJ2-7 15 . TRBV11-2 TGTGCCAGCAGCCCCTCCGGGACACCGTTCTACGAGCAGTACTTC CASSPSGTPFYEQYF
many TRBJ2-6 16 . TRBV5-1 TGCGCCAGCAGCCGGACTGCGCTTTCTGGGGCCAACGTCCTGACTTTC CASSRTALSGANVLTF
. TRBJ2-3 16 . TRBV11-2 TGTGCCAGCAGCTTCGGGCGAGCAGGGACCACAGATACGCAGTATTTT CASSFGRAGTTDTQYF
. TRBJ2-7 17 . TRBV7-6 TGTGCCAGCAGCTTGCGCCCAGGGGGCGGGGGGAACTACGAGCAGTACTTC CASSLRPGGGGNYEQYF
few TRBJ2-1 16 TRBD2 TRBV5-4 TGTGCCAGCAGCTTGGCCGCGGGGGGCGCTTACAATGAGCAGTTCTTC CASSLAAGGAYNEQFF
. TRBJ1-5 15 . TRBV5-5 TGTGCCAGCAGTTTCTCCGACGGACACCATCAGCCCCAGCATTTT CASSFSDGHHQPQHF
few TRBJ2-2 18 TRBD1 TRBV12-3/TRBV12-4 TGTGCCAGCACTACCGGACAGGGGGCGTTTATGTACACCGGGGAGCTGTTTTTT CASTTGQGAFMYTGELFF
few TRBJ1-1 14 . TRBV5-1 TGCGCCAGCAGCTTGGAGGCAGGGAGGACTGAAGCTTTCTTT CASSLEAGRTEAFF
. TRBJ2-7 14 TRBD2 TRBV20-1 TGCAGTGCTAGAACCGGGACTAGCTCCTACGAGCAGTACTTC CSARTGTSSYEQYF
. TRBJ2-7 14 TRBD2 TRBV2 TGTGCCAGCAGTGTGGGAGGGATGGCCTACGAGCAGTACTTC CASSVGGMAYEQYF
few TRBJ2-2 13 . TRBV18 TGTGCCAGCCCGACCCCCCTCAGCGGGGAGCTGTTTTTT CASPTPLSGELFF
. TRBJ2-1 17 . TRBV5-6 TGTGCCAGCAGCTCCCCCGGGAGGAGGGGGCCCTACAATGAGCAGTTCTTC CASSSPGRRGPYNEQFF